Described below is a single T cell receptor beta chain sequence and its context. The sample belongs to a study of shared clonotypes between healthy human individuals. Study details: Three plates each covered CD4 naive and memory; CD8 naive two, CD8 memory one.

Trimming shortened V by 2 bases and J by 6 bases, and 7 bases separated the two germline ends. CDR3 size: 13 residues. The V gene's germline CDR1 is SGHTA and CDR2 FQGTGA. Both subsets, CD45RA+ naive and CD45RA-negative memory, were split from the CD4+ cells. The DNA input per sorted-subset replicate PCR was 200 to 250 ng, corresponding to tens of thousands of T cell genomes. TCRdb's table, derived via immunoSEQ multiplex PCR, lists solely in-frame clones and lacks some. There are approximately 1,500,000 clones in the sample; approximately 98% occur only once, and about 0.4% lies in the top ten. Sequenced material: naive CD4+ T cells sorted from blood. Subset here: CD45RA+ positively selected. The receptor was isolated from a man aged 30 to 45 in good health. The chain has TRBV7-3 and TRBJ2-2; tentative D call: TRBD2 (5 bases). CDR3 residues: CASSLYGAGELFF. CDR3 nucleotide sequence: TGTGCCAGCAGCTTATACGGGGCCGGGGAGCTGTTTTTT.